This T cell receptor beta chain was identified during a study of blood T cells in healthy people across ages. Overall study findings and caveats: Aged donors had fewer naive CD4+ cells and lower diversity than long-lived donors. Estimated diversity that came from one million T cells was considered an underestimate.

The CDR3 has 12 amino acids. CDR1 is SQVTM, CDR2 ANQGSEA, per germline. As to this clonotype: Its antigen is as yet unknown.

A sample-barcoded 5' primer and a J-beta primer mix were used in a second PCR of about 6 to 11 cycles. TCRdb recomputed calls from the 5' RACE reads with MiXCR, one row per CDR3 protein. The sample yields around 820,000 distinct CDR3 sequences, more than 20% seen once. This sample also appeared in a second study, on T cells of mothers and their children.

The TCR sequence derives from a boy aged 10-17 years in good health. The chain employs TRBV29-1 and TRBJ2-5, with a tentative D call TRBD1 (5 bases). TRBJ2-1 matches the DNA end more closely, so the J call is doubtful. The specimen was blood. CDR3 protein: CSVRDSRNEQFF. CDR3 coding DNA: TGCAGCGTTAGAGACAGCCGGAATGAGCAGTTCTTC.